This T cell receptor (beta chain) was obtained from a study of cytomegalovirus exposure and HLA in healthy donors. Study-level findings and limits: A later analysis found first-cohort TCR clusters tended to co-occur in the 120 validation repertoires.

With respect to this clone: The target antigen is unknown.

Germline lookup yields CDR1 SGHKS and CDR2 YYEKEE (reference sequence). After removal of 4 bases from V and 0 bases from J, the junction contained 4 bases not matched to a gene. This CDR3 is 15 amino acids long. TCRdb's table, derived via immunoSEQ multiplex PCR, lists solely in-frame clones and lacks some. The data show 150,000 or so clones, about nine tenths seen once. This TCR derives from a woman aged 25 to 39 in good health and CMV-seropositive. J is TRBJ2-3 and V is TRBV5-5; 8 bases line up with TRBD1. The sequencing sample was made of PBMCs. In nucleotides, the CDR3 is TGTGCCAGCAGCCTCCGGACAGGGAGCACAGATACGCAGTATTTT. Amino acids: CASSLRTGSTDTQYF.